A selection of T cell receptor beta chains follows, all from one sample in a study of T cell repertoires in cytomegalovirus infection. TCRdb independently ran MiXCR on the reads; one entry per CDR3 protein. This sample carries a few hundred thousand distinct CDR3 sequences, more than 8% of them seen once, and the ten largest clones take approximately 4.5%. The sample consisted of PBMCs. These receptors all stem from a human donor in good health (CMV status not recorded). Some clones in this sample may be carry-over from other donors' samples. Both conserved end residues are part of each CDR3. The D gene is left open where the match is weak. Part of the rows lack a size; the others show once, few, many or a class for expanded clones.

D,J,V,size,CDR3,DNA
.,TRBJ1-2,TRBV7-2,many,CASSLVWGGNYGYTF,TGTGCCAGCAGCTTAGTTTGGGGGGGAAACTATGGCTACACCTTC
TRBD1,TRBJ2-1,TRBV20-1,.,CSARHGTGGNEQFF,TGCAGTGCTAGACATGGGACAGGGGGTAATGAGCAGTTCTTC
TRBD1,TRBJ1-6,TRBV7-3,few,CASSFGDRGSPLHF,TGTGCCAGCAGCTTCGGGGACAGGGGTTCACCCCTCCACTTT
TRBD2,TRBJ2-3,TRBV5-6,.,CASSLGTSGRTDTQYF,TGTGCCAGCAGCTTAGGGACTAGCGGGCGCACAGATACGCAGTATTTT
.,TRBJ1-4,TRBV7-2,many,CASSSRGADTEKLFF,TGTGCCAGCAGCTCCCGGGGGGCGGATACTGAAAAACTGTTTTTT
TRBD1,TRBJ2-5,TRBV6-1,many,CASSEGQGAWETQYF,TGTGCCAGCAGTGAGGGGCAGGGGGCCTGGGAGACCCAGTACTTC
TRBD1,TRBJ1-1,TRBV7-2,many,CASSLASTGGQTEAFF,TGTGCCAGCAGCTTAGCCTCAACAGGGGGTCAAACTGAAGCTTTCTTT
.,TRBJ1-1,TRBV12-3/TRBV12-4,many,CASRVTENTEAFF,TGTGCCAGCAGGGTGACAGAGAACACTGAAGCTTTCTTT
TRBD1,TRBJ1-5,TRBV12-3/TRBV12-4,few,CASSFRSGGTNQPQHF,TGTGCCAGCAGTTTCCGGTCAGGGGGTACCAATCAGCCCCAGCATTTT
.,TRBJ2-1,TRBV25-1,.,CASSEFGDNEQFF,TGTGCCAGCAGTGAATTTGGAGACAATGAGCAGTTCTTC
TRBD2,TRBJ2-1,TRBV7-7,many,CASSPFLGLRDNEQFF,TGTGCCAGCAGCCCATTCCTGGGACTAAGAGACAATGAGCAGTTCTTC
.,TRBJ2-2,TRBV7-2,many,CASSLAGSTGELFF,TGTGCCAGCAGCTTAGCGGGGTCCACCGGGGAGCTGTTTTTT
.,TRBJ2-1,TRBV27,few,CASSPWGAGSYNEQFF,TGTGCCAGCAGCCCCTGGGGAGCGGGTTCATACAATGAGCAGTTCTTC
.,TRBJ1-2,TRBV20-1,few,CSARDEGGYTF,TGCAGTGCTAGAGACGAGGGTGGCTACACCTTC
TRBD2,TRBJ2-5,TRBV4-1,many,CASSQVAGTSGKETQYF,TGCGCCAGCAGCCAAGTAGCGGGGACGTCAGGGAAAGAGACCCAGTACTTC
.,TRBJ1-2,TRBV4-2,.,CASSQDMGYFAEQGDYGYTF,TGTGCCAGCAGCCAAGATATGGGTTATTTCGCAGAGCAGGGTGACTATGGCTACACCTTC
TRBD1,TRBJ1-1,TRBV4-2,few,CASTTGTGRSTEAFF,TGTGCCAGCACAACCGGGACAGGGAGGAGCACTGAAGCTTTCTTT
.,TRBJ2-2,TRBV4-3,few,CASSQEGVRRGYTGELFF,TGCGCCAGCAGCCAAGAGGGCGTCCGACGGGGGTACACCGGGGAGCTGTTTTTT
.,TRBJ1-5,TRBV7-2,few,CAVGGYQPQHF,TGTGCCGTGGGGGGGTATCAGCCCCAGCATTTT
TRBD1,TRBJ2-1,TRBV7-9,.,CASSHPRDSSYNEQFF,TGTGCCAGCAGCCATCCTCGGGACAGCTCCTACAATGAGCAGTTCTTC
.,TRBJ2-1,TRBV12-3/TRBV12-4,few,CATRGGERNEQFF,TGTGCCACCCGGGGAGGTGAAAGGAATGAGCAGTTCTTC
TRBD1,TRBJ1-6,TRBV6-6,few,CASSYTGTGNSPLHF,TGTGCCAGCAGTTACACCGGGACAGGGAATTCACCCCTCCACTTT
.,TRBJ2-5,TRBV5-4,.,CASSLKRYQETQYF,TGTGCCAGCAGCTTGAAGCGGTACCAAGAGACCCAGTACTTC
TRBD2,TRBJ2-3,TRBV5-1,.,CASSLRGLAADTQYF,TGCGCCAGCAGCTTGCGGGGACTAGCGGCAGATACGCAGTATTTT
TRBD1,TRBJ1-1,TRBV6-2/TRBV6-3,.,CASQRQGVTEAFF,TGTGCCAGCCAACGACAGGGCGTGACTGAAGCTTTCTTT
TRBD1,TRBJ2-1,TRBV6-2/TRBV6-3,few,CASREQGLGSYNEQFF,TGTGCCAGCAGGGAACAGGGGCTGGGCTCCTACAATGAGCAGTTCTTC
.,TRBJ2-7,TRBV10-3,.,CAISRGGQNYEQYF,TGTGCCATCAGTAGGGGGGGACAGAACTACGAGCAGTACTTC
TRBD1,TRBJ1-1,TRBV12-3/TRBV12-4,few,CASSLYRGLMDTEAFF,TGTGCCAGCAGTCTCTACAGGGGGCTTATGGACACTGAAGCTTTCTTT
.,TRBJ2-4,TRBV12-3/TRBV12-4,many,CASSSSDSRRDIQYF,TGTGCCAGCAGTTCGTCGGACAGTCGTAGGGACATTCAGTACTTC
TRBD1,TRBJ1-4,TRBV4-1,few,CASSHLTGEKLFF,TGCGCCAGCAGCCACTTGACAGGGGAAAAACTGTTTTTT
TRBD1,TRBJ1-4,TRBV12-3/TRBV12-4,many,CASRARTGANEKLFF,TGTGCCAGCAGAGCCCGGACAGGGGCTAATGAAAAACTGTTTTTT
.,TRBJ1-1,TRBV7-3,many,CASSLRPGLAEAFF,TGTGCCAGCAGCTTGCGTCCGGGGCTGGCTGAAGCTTTCTTT
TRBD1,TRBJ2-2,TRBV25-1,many,CASSGDRGSTGELFF,TGTGCCAGCAGTGGGGACAGGGGTTCTACCGGGGAGCTGTTTTTT
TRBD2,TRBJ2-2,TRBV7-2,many,CASSHYQALAGGPGELFF,TGTGCCAGCAGCCACTACCAGGCACTAGCGGGGGGGCCCGGGGAGCTGTTTTTT
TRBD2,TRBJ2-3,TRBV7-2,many,CASSPGTKFDTQYF,TGTGCCAGCAGCCCGGGGACTAAATTTGATACGCAGTATTTT
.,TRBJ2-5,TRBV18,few,CASSPMVRGSQETQYF,TGTGCCAGCTCACCAATGGTCCGGGGGAGCCAAGAGACCCAGTACTTC
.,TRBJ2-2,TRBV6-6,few,CASSQTRQPNTGELFF,TGTGCCAGCAGTCAGACCCGACAGCCGAACACCGGGGAGCTGTTTTTT
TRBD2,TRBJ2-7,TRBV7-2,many,CASSLEGGLAGAYEQYF,TGTGCCAGCAGCTTAGAAGGTGGACTAGCGGGAGCGTACGAGCAGTACTTC
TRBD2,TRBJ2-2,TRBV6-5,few,CASSYSNFQRGNTGELFF,TGTGCCAGCAGTTACTCGAATTTCCAGCGGGGTAACACCGGGGAGCTGTTTTTT
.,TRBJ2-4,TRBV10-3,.,CAISEGKNIQYF,TGTGCCATCAGTGAAGGAAAGAACATTCAGTACTTC
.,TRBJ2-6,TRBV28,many,CASSFRSGANVLTF,TGTGCCAGCAGTTTCAGGTCGGGGGCCAACGTCCTGACTTTC
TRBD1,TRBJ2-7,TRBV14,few,CASRRTGSSYEQYF,TGTGCCAGCAGAAGGACAGGGAGCTCCTACGAGCAGTACTTC
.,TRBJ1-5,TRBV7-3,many,CASSLRGGAGQPQHF,TGTGCCAGCAGCTTACGTGGGGGGGCCGGGCAGCCCCAGCATTTT
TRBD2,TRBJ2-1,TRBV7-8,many,CASSLGTSGSLRNNEQFF,TGTGCCAGCAGCTTAGGGACTAGCGGGAGCCTAAGGAACAATGAGCAGTTCTTC
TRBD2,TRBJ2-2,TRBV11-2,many,CASSSIAGEGTGELFF,TGTGCCAGCAGCTCTATAGCGGGAGAGGGGACCGGGGAGCTGTTTTTT
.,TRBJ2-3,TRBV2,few,CASRDPTGTDTQYF,TGTGCCAGCAGGGATCCGACCGGCACAGATACGCAGTATTTT